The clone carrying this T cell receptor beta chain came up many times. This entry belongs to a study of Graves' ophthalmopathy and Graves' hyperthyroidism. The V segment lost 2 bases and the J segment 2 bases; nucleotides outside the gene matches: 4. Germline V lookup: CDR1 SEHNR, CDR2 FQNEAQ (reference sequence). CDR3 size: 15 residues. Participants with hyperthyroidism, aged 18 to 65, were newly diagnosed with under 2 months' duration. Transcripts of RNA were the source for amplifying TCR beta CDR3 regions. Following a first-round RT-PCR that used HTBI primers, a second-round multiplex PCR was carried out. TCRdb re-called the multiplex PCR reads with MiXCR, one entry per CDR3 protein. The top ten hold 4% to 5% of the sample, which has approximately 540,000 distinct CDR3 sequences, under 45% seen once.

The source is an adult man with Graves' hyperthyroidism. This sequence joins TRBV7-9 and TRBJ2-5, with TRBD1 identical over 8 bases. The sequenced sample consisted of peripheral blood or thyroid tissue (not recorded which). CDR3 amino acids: CASSLRGQVQETQYF. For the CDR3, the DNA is TGTGCCAGCAGCTTACGGGGACAGGTACAAGAGACCCAGTACTTC.